The clone carrying this TCR beta chain was seen only a few times. Its cognate antigen is unknown. The study ran its PCR with 60 Vbeta and 13 Jbeta primers. In the source study's methods: A later analysis tallied approximately 80 million unique TCR beta chains, 9 million to 12 million of them shared. Assay: immunoSEQ multiplex PCR; the TCRdb copy retains only in-frame clones and omits some. For V, J and clone size, that table is used; D and trimming come from the DNA. The profile shows over 150,000 clones, roughly 78% of them singletons. The sample originates from a study of cytomegalovirus exposure and HLA in healthy donors. General study results and limits: Across donors, presence/absence analyses took sequencing depth to be roughly uniform. One variant, a missense change in DCLRE1C, was linked in a later analysis to TCR beta V- and J-gene trimming. A later analysis associated some 18,000 TCR beta sequences with HLA alleles at a 0.05 false discovery rate.

This TCR came from a girl aged 5-17 years in good health and CMV-seropositive. The sample consisted of PBMCs.

The CDR3 coding sequence is TGCGCCAGCAGTGAGTGGGGTAGCGGGGGGGCCGATGAGCAGTTCTTC. The encoded protein is CASSEWGSGGADEQFF. The V gene is TRBV10-2, the J gene TRBJ2-1; 11 bases agree with TRBD2. Germline V gene sequence: CDR1 WSHSY, CDR2 SAAADI. With 1 base clipped from V and 8 bases from J, the junction kept 7 bases outside the gene matches. The CDR3 is 16 residues long.